These 14 T cell receptor beta chains were all obtained from the same sample, sequenced in a study of shared clonotypes between healthy human individuals. Profiled with immunoSEQ multiplex PCR; TCRdb holds only in-frame clones, not every one. The sample shows about 500,000 clones, roughly 80% of them seen only once. The source material was PBMCs. Source of these receptors: a woman aged 40 to 49 in good health. Some clones in this sample may be carry-over from other donors' samples.

In regard to this clone: This likely came from a read error, as a far larger clone is one base away. The rearrangement uses TRBV29-1 and TRBJ2-3, with a possible D match to TRBD1 (5 bases). Germline V gene sequence: CDR1 SQVTM, CDR2 ANQGSEA. The CDR3 sequence is 13 residues long. The CDR3 sequence: CSVVTDSTGTQYF. In DNA form, the CDR3 reads TGCAGCGTTGTAACAGATAGCACAGGTACGCAGTATTTT.

This clone was observed a few times. A much larger clonotype is one base distant, so this may be a read error. The sample holds other DNA sequences that translate to the same CDR3. The chain recombines TRBV29-1 with TRBJ1-1; 8 nucleotides align to TRBD1. CDR1 is SQVTM, CDR2 ANQGSEA, per germline. This CDR3 spans 13 amino acids. The CDR3 here is CGAGQGMNTEAFF. CDR3 DNA: TGCGGCGCAGGACAGGGAATGAACACTGAAGCTTTCTTT.

The gene calls are TRBV5-1 and TRBJ2-5, with D maybe TRBD1 (6 bases). Trimming removed 1 base at V and 4 bases at J, with 8 bases between. There are 13 residues in the CDR3. In germline, CDR1 is SGHRS, CDR2 YFSETQ. In nucleotides, the CDR3 is TGCGCCAGCAGCTTGTGGGGGCGAGAGACCCAGTACTTC. Its protein product is CASSLWGRETQYF.

The rearrangement links TRBV12-2 to TRBJ2-7; the DNA was not used to check the table's D call, TRBD2. TRBV12-2 is an annotated pseudogene. The CDR3 is made up of 15 amino acids. Here the CDR3 reads CASRVGQRGHYEQYF. The CDR3 nucleotides are TGTGCAAGTCGGGTGGGACAGCGGGGGCACTACGAGCAGTACTTC.

This clone was observed once. V gene TRBV4-1 combines with J gene TRBJ2-5; 10 nucleotides match TRBD2. TRBJ2-7 matches the DNA end more closely, so the J call is doubtful. CDR3 length equals 14 residues. Per germline, CDR1 MGHRA and CDR2 YSYEKL. The CDR3 spells CASSPLAGDYEQYF. In nucleotides, the CDR3 is TGCGCCAGCAGCCCGCTAGCGGGAGATTACGAGCAGTACTTC.

This rearrangement joins TRBV7-2 to TRBJ2-5, with 7 bases identical to TRBD1. Germline V gives CDR1 SGHTA, CDR2 FQGNSA. V dropped 3 bases and J dropped 3; count of bases not matched to a gene: 4. This CDR3 comprises 14 residues. The CDR3 is CASSFQGQKETQYF. The DNA of the CDR3 is TGTGCCAGCAGCTTCCAGGGACAGAAAGAGACCCAGTACTTC.

The CDR3 here is CAYSRESKGPQHF. The DNA for the CDR3 is TGTGCCTACTCCCGGGAGTCTAAGGGGCCCCAGCATTTT. The chain links TRBV30 to TRBJ1-5; D unresolved. V shed 7 bases and J shed 9 bases, with 19 bases lying between them. Germline-derived CDR1 and CDR2 are GTSNPN and SVGIG (reference sequence). CDR3 length equals 13 residues.

The chain couples TRBV5-1 to TRBJ1-1; D remains unclear. The CDR3 totals 15 residues. Trimming took 1 base from V and 0 from J, leaving 10 bases between them. CDR1 SGHRS and CDR2 YFSETQ come from the germline V gene. CDR3 in DNA: TGCGCCAGCAGCTTGATAGGGATCATGAACACTGAAGCTTTCTTT. Protein: CASSLIGIMNTEAFF.

The V and J genes are TRBV2 and TRBJ2-1; D is undetermined. V shed 7 bases and J shed 4 bases, with 11 bases lying between them. The CDR3 consists of 13 residues. The germline V gene has CDR1 SNHLY and CDR2 FYNNEI. CDR3 sequence: CASIGSLYNEQFF. The CDR3 coding sequence is TGTGCCAGCATTGGTAGTTTGTACAATGAGCAGTTCTTC. Together with reference TRBV2 and TRBJ2-1, the CDR3 gives the full variable domain: EPEVTQTPSHQVTQMGQEVILRCVPISNHLYFYWYRQILGQKVEFLVSFYNNEISEKSEIFDDQFSVERPDGSNFTLKIRSTKLEDSAMYFCASIGSLYNEQFFGPGTRLTVL.

The rearrangement joins TRBV29-1 to TRBJ2-3; D possibly corresponds to TRBD2 (5 bases). Looked up from germline, CDR1 is SQVTM and CDR2 is ANQGSEA. The germline V and J ends were trimmed by 6 bases and 8 bases, with 15 bases remaining between them. The CDR3 has 12 amino acids. The DNA of the CDR3 is TGCAGCGTGCCTACTAGTTTGGCTACGCAGTATTTT. Protein product: CSVPTSLATQYF.

The rearrangement uses TRBV28 and TRBJ2-2; 7 bases map to TRBD2. The germline V gene has CDR1 MDHEN and CDR2 SYDVKM. Losses at the gene ends were 6 bases for V and 3 bases for J; bases not matched to a gene: 10. This CDR3 contains 16 residues. CDR3 sequence (DNA): TGTGCCAGCAGCCCAAATCGGGGGAGGGACACCGGGGAGCTGTTTTTT. Translated: CASSPNRGRDTGELFF.

CDR3 amino acids: CASSLAVASSYNEQFF. CDR3 nucleotide sequence: TGTGCCAGCAGCTTGGCAGTGGCCAGCTCCTACAATGAGCAGTTCTTC. The gene calls are TRBV5-5 and TRBJ2-1; D is ambiguous. The length of the CDR3 is 16 residues. The germline V gene encodes CDR1 SGHKS and CDR2 YYEKEE (reference sequence). Trimming removed 0 bases at V and 0 bases at J, with 10 bases between.

This clone occurred a few times. This chain joins TRBV7-8 and TRBJ1-2; no reliable D call. CDR1 and CDR2 (germline): SGHVS, FQNEAQ. The CDR3 totals 13 residues. V lost 4 bases and J lost 7, with 13 bases in between. The CDR3 is CASSSRENGGYTF. The CDR3 bases are TGTGCCAGCAGCTCGAGGGAAAACGGTGGCTACACCTTC. Looking up the rest from reference TRBV7-8 and TRBJ1-2 gives the full variable domain: GAGVSQSPRYKVAKRGQDVALRCDPISGHVSLFWYQQALGQGPEFLTYFQNEAQLDKSGLPSDRFFAERPEGSVSTLKIQRTQQEDSAVYLCASSSRENGGYTFGSGTRLTVV.

Regarding this clone: Other DNA sequences in this specimen translate into the identical CDR3. The rearrangement uses TRBV6-1 and TRBJ2-7; D may be TRBD2 (5 bases). The CDR3 is 15 amino acids. In germline, CDR1 is MNHNS, CDR2 SASEGT. V lost 3 bases, J lost 0 bases, and 12 bases lay in between. As DNA, the CDR3 is TGTGCCAGCAGTGACCCCCCGGGAATCTCCTACGAGCAGTACTTC. Protein sequence: CASSDPPGISYEQYF.